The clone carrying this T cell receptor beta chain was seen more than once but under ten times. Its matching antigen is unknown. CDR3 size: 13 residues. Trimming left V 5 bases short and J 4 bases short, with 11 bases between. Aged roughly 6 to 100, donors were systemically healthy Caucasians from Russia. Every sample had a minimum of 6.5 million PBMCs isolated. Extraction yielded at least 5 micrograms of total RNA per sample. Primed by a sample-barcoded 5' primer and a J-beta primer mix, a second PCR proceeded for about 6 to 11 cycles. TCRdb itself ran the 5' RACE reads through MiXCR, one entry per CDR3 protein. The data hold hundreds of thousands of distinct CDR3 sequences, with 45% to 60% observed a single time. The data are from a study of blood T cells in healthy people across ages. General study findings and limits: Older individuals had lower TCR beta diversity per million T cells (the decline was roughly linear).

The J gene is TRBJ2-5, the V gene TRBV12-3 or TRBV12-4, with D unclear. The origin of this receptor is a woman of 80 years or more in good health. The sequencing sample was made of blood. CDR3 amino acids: CASSVSPPETQYF. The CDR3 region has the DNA TGTGCCAGCAGTGTCTCCCCCCCAGAGACCCAGTACTTC.